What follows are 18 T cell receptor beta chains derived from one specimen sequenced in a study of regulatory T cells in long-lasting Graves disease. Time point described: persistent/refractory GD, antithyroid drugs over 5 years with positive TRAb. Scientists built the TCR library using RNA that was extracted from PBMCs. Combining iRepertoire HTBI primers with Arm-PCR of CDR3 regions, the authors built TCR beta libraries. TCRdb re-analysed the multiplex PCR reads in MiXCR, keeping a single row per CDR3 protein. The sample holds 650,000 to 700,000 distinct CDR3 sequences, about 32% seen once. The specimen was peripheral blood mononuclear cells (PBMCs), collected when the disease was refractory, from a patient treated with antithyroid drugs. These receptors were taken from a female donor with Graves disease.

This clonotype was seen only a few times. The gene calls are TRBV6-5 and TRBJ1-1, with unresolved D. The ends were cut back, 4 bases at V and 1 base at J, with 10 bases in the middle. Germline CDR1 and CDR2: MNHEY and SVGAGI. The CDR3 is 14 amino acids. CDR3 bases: TGTGCCAGCAGTTTCAGACCTCCGAACACTGAAGCTTTCTTT. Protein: CASSFRPPNTEAFF.

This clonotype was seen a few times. This CDR3 reads CASSLLGSGQPQHF. The CDR3 bases are TGTGCCAGCAGTTTATTGGGTTCCGGTCAGCCCCAGCATTTT. The chain carries TRBV27 and TRBJ1-5; D is uncertain. Trimming took off 1 base at V and 6 bases at J, with 10 bases between the two ends. This CDR3 has 14 residues. Per germline, CDR1 MNHEY and CDR2 SMNVEV (reference sequence).

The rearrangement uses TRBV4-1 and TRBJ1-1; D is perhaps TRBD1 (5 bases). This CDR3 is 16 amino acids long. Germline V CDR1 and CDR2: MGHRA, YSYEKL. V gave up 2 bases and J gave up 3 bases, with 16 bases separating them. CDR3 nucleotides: TGCGCCAGCAGCCAACCGGACACAGGAGGGCACACTGAAGCTTTCTTT. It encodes CASSQPDTGGHTEAFF.

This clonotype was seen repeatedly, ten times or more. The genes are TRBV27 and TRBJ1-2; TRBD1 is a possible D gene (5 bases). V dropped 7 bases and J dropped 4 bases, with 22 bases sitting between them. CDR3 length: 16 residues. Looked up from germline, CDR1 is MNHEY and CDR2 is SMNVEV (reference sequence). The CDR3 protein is CASKGGDSLFFYGYTF. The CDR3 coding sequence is TGTGCCAGCAAAGGCGGGGACTCACTCTTCTTCTATGGCTACACCTTC.

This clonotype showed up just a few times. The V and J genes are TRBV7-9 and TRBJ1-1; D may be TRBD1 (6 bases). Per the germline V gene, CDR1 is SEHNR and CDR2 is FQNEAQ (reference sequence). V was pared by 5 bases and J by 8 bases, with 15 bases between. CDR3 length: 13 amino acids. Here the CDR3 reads CASSQEVGTEAFF. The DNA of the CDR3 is TGTGCCAGCAGCCAAGAGGTTGGGACAGAAGCTTTCTTT.

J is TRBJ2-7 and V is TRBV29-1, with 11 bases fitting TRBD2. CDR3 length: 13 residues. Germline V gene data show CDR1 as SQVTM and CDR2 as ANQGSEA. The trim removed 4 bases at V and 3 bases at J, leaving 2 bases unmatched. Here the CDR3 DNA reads TGCAGCGTTGGGACTAGCGGGTTCTACGAGCAGTACTTC. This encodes CSVGTSGFYEQYF.

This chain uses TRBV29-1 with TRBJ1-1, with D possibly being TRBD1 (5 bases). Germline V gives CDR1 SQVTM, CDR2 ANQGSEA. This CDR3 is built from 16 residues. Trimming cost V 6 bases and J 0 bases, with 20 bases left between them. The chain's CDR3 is CSVERGGDLMNTEAFF. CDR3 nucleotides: TGCAGCGTCGAAAGGGGAGGGGACCTCATGAACACTGAAGCTTTCTTT.

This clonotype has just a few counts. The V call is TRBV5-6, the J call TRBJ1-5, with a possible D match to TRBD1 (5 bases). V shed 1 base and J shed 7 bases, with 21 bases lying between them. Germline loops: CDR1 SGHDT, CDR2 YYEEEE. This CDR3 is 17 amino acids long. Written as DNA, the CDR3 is TGTGCCAGCAGCTTGAGACAGACCTCCCTGGTTGGGCAGCCCCAGCATTTT. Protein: CASSLRQTSLVGQPQHF. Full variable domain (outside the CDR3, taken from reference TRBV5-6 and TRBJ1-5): DAGVTQSPTHLIKTRGQQVTLRCSPKSGHDTVSWYQQALGQGPQFIFQYYEEEERQRGNFPDRFSGHQFPNYSSELNVNALLLGDSALYLCASSLRQTSLVGQPQHFGDGTRLSIL.

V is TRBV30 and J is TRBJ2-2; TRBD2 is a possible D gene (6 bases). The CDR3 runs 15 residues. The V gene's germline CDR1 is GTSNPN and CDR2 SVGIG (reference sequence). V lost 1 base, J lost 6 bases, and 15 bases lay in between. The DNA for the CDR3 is TGTGCCTGGAGTGGAGGAGGGAGAGGTGCCGGGGAGCTGTTTTTT. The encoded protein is CAWSGGGRGAGELFF. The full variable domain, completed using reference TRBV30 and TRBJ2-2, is SQTIHQWPATLVQPVGSPLSLECTVEGTSNPNLYWYRQAAGRGLQLLFYSVGIGQISSEVPQNLSASRPQDRQFILSSKKLLLSDSGFYLCAWSGGGRGAGELFFGEGSRLTVL.

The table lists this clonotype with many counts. This chain's CDR3 is CASSSDRVGGYTF. CDR3 DNA sequence: TGTGCCAGCAGCAGCGACAGGGTCGGTGGCTACACCTTC. This chain uses TRBV2 with TRBJ1-2; TRBD1 aligns across 7 bases. Per germline, CDR1 SNHLY and CDR2 FYNNEI. The J segment lost 7 bases and the V segment lost 6 bases, leaving 8 bases of the junction unmatched. This CDR3 region has 13 residues. The full variable domain, completed using reference TRBV2 and TRBJ1-2, is EPEVTQTPSHQVTQMGQEVILRCVPISNHLYFYWYRQILGQKVEFLVSFYNNEISEKSEIFDDQFSVERPDGSNFTLKIRSTKLEDSAMYFCASSSDRVGGYTFGSGTRLTVV.

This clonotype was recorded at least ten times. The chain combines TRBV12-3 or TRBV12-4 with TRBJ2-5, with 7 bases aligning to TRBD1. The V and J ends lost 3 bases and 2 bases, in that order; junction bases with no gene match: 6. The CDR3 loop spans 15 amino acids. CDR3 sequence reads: CASSFPQGLQETQYF. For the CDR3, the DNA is TGTGCCAGCAGTTTCCCACAGGGGCTGCAAGAGACCCAGTACTTC.

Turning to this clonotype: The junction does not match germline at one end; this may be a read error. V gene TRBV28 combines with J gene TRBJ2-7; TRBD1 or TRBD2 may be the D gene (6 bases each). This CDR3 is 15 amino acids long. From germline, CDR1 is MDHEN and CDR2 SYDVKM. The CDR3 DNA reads TGTGTCAGCAGTTTTAAGGGGGGAGTGGGCTACGAGCAGTACTTC. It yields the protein CVSSFKGGVGYEQYF.

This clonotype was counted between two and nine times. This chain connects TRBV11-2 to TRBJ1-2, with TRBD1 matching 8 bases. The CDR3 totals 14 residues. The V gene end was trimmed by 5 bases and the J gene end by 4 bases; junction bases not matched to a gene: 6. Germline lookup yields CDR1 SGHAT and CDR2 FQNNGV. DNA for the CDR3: TGTGCCAGCAGCGGGACAGGAGGACTCTATGGCTACACCTTC. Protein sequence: CASSGTGGLYGYTF.

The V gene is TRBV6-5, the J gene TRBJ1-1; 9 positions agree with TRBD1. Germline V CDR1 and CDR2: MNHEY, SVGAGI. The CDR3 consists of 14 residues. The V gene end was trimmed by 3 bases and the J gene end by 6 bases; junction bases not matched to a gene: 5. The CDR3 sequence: CASSYTGGASEAFF. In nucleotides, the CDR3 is TGTGCCAGCAGTTATACAGGGGGCGCATCTGAAGCTTTCTTT.

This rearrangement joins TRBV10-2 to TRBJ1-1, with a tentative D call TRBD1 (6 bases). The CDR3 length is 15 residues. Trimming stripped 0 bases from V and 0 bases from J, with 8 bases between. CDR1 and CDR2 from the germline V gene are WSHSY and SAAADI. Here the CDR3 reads CASSESGGMNTEAFF. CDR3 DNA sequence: TGCGCCAGCAGTGAGTCAGGGGGGATGAACACTGAAGCTTTCTTT.

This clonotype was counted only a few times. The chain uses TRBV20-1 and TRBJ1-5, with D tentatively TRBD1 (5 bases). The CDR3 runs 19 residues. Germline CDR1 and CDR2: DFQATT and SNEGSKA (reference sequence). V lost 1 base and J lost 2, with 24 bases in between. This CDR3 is CSARGAPRDALGGNQPQHF. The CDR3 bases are TGCAGTGCTAGAGGAGCGCCCCGGGACGCCTTGGGGGGCAATCAGCCCCAGCATTTT.

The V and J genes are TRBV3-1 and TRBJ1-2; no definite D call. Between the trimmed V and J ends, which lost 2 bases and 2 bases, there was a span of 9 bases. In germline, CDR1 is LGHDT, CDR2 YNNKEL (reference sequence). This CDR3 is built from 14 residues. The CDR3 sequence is CASSQLRGNYGYTF. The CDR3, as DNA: TGTGCCAGCAGCCAATTGAGAGGGAACTATGGCTACACCTTC. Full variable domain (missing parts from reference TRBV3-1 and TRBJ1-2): DTAVSQTPKYLVTQMGNDKSIKCEQNLGHDTMYWYKQDSKKFLKIMFSYNNKELIINETVPNRFSPKSPDKAHLNLHINSLELGDSAVYFCASSQLRGNYGYTFGSGTRLTVV.

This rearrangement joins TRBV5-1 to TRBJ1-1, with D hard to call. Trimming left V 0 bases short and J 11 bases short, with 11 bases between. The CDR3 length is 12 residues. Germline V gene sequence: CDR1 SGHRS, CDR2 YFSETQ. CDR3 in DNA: TGCGCCAGCAGCTTGGAAGGGATTGAGGCTTTCTTT. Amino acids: CASSLEGIEAFF.